These 5 T cell receptor beta chains share one sample of origin, sequenced in a study of identical twins. MiXCR, run by TCRdb on the 5' RACE reads, gives a single entry per CDR3 protein. This sample yields around 690,000 distinct CDR3 sequences, of which 21% are seen a single time; roughly 4.3% belongs to the top ten. Another study also made use of these data, one on T cells expressing NK-cell markers.

Sequenced: PBMCs. Every receptor here comes from a woman between 18 and 29 years old in good health.

This clonotype has just a few counts. The genes are TRBV27 and TRBJ2-1; TRBD2 might be the D (6 bases). V was pared by 8 bases and J by 2 bases, with 10 bases between. Per the germline V gene, CDR1 is MNHEY and CDR2 is SMNVEV (reference sequence). This CDR3 contains 13 residues. The CDR3 DNA follows: TGTGCCAGCTGGGCTAGCGCCTACAATGAGCAGTTCTTC. Translating gives CASWASAYNEQFF.

The rearrangement links TRBV6-1 to TRBJ1-3; D is ambiguous. Trimming pared 7 bases from V and 2 bases from J, leaving 18 bases between. Germline V gives CDR1 MNHNS, CDR2 SASEGT. CDR3 length: 16 amino acids. CDR3 nucleotide sequence: TGTGCCAGCACCATGACCCTAGGAGGACCTGGAAACACCATATATTTT. This gives the protein CASTMTLGGPGNTIYF.

The V call is TRBV6-2 or TRBV6-3, the J call TRBJ1-5, with D perhaps TRBD1 (5 bases). Germline lookup yields CDR1 MNHEY and CDR2 SVGEGT. V lost 4 bases to trimming and J lost 4 bases, with 14 bases between them. CDR3 length: 15 amino acids. The CDR3 here is CASSSPGRGNQPQHF. DNA for the CDR3: TGTGCCAGCAGTTCGCCGGGGAGGGGTAATCAGCCCCAGCATTTT.

In its sample, this clonotype was seen a few times. This chain uses TRBV6-1 with TRBJ1-3; D is ambiguous. This CDR3 is built from 13 residues. CDR1 is MNHNS, CDR2 SASEGT, per germline. V lost 8 bases and J 8 bases, leaving 16 bases between the germline ends. Here the CDR3 reads CASGSGERHTIYF. The CDR3 DNA follows: TGTGCCAGCGGATCCGGAGAGAGGCACACCATATATTTT.

V is TRBV7-9 and J is TRBJ2-7, with 10 bases aligning to TRBD2. CDR1 and CDR2 from the germline V gene are SEHNR and FQNEAQ (reference sequence). The CDR3 consists of 13 residues. V lost 9 bases, J lost 4 bases, and 6 bases stayed unmatched. The CDR3 DNA follows: TGTGCCAGTTTAGCGGGGGGCAAGTACGAGCAGTACTTC. It is translated as CASLAGGKYEQYF.